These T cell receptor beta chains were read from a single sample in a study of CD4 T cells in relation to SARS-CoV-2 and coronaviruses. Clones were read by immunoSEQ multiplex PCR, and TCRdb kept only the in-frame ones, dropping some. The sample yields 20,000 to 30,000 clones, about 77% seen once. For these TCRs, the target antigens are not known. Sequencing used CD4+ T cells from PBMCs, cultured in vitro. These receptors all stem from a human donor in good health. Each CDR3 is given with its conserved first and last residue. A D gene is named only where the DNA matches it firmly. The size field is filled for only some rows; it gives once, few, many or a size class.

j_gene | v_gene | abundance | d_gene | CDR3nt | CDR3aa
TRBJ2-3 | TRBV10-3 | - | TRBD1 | TGTGCCATCAGTGGAAACCGGGACAGCGAATTACTCGATACGCAGTATTTT | CAISGNRDSELLDTQYF
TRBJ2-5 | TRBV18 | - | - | TGTGCCAGCTCACCCAAGACGGGGGTCCAGGGGACCCAGTACTTC | CASSPKTGVQGTQYF
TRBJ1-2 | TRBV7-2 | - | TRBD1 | TGTGCCAGCAGTCCGGGACAGAACTATGGCTACACCTTC | CASSPGQNYGYTF
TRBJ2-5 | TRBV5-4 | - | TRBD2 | TGTGCCAGCAGCGCGGGACTAGACCAAGAGACCCAGTACTTC | CASSAGLDQETQYF
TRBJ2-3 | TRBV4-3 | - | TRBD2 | TGCGCCAGCTCGATAGCGGGAACAGATACGCAGTATTTT | CASSIAGTDTQYF
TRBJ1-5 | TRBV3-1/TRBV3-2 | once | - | TGTGCCAGCAGCCAAGAGAAGGGGAGCAATCAGCCCCAGCATTTT | CASSQEKGSNQPQHF
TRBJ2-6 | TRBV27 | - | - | TGTGCCAGCAGACCCCGAGGGAGTGGGGCCAACGTCCTGACTTTC | CASRPRGSGANVLTF
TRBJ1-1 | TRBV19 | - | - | TGTGCCAGTAGTATCGAGGTGGCCCCATTGATGATCTTT | CASSIEVAPLMIF
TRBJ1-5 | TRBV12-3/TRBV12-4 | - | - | TGTGCCAGCAGCCTGGCGGGAGGTCAGCCCCAGCATTTT | CASSLAGGQPQHF
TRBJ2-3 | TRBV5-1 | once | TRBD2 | TGCGCCAGCAGCTTGTTTGCGGGGGTTAGCACAGATACGCAGTATTTT | CASSLFAGVSTDTQYF
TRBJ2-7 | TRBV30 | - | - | TGTGCCTGCTCAGGGGCCAACGCCTACGAGCAGTACTTC | CACSGANAYEQYF
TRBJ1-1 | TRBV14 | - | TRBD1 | TGTGCCAGCAGCCGTCTGGGAGGGGGCATTAACACTGAAGCTTTCTTT | CASSRLGGGINTEAFF
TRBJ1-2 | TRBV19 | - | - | TGTGCCAGTAGTCGCCTGGTGGGGGACTATGGCTACACCTTC | CASSRLVGDYGYTF
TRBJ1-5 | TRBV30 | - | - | TGTGCCTGGAGTGAGCTAGATGCCAATCAGCCCCAGCATTTT | CAWSELDANQPQHF
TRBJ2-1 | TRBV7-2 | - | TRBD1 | TGTGCCAGCAGCTACCTACAGGGGAATGAGCAGTTCTTC | CASSYLQGNEQFF
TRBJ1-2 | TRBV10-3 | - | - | TGTGCCATCAGTGACAAGGGGGGGGACTATGGCTACACCTTC | CAISDKGGDYGYTF
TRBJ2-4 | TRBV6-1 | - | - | TGTGCCAGCAGTGAGACCGTGGGTGGGACCAAAAACATTCAGTACTTC | CASSETVGGTKNIQYF
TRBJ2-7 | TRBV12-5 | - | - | TGTGCTAGTGGTTTGGACTTAGGGACACACGAGCAGTACTTC | CASGLDLGTHEQYF
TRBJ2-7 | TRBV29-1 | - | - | TGCAGCGTTGAAGGGAGAGACGGCTCCTACGAGCAGTACTTC | CSVEGRDGSYEQYF
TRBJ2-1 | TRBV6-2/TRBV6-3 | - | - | TGTGCCAGCAGTCCGGGCCTTGAGCAGTTCTTC | CASSPGLEQFF
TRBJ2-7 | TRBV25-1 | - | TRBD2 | TGTGCCAGCAGTGAAGATTCGGCTAGCGGCACCTACGAGCAGTACTTC | CASSEDSASGTYEQYF
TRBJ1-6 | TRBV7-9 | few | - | TGTGCCAGCAGCTGGGCGCGGGAAAAGGGGTCACCCCTCCACTTT | CASSWAREKGSPLHF
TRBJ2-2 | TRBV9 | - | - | TGTGCCAGCAGCTCACAGGGAAACGGGGAGCTGTTTTTT | CASSSQGNGELFF
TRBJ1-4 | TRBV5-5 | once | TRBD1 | TGTGCCAGCAGCCGATACAGGGGAATAAGTGAAAAACTGTTTTTT | CASSRYRGISEKLFF
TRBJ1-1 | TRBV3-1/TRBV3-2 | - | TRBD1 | TGTGCCAGCAGCCACGGGACAGGGGCCGAAGCTTTCTTT | CASSHGTGAEAFF
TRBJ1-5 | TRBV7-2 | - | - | TGTGCCAGCAGCCAAGACGCCGGGGATCAGCCCCAGCATTTT | CASSQDAGDQPQHF